This T cell receptor beta chain was recorded in a study of T-cell memory formation after mild COVID-19. A single record per CDR3 protein comes from TCRdb applying MiXCR to the 5' RACE reads. The sample has 250,000 to 300,000 distinct CDR3 sequences, roughly 15% seen once. The germline gives CDR1 SGHKS, CDR2 YYEKEE (reference sequence). The CDR3 is 16 residues long. V was clipped by 0 bases and J by 0 bases; unmatched bases: 5. This chain uses TRBV5-5 with TRBJ1-1, with 7 bases matching TRBD1. The clonotype was recovered from a man between 18 and 35 years old who had mild COVID-19 (a few samples of this study predate the infection). Cell type and time point are not known. Sequencing input: PBMCs or a T cell subset sorted from them (not recorded which). The CDR3, as DNA: TGTGCCAGCAGCTTGGTCGGAGGGGGCCTGAACACTGAAGCTTTCTTT. It specifies CASSLVGGGLNTEAFF.